The present entry profiles one TCR beta chain with its context. Its antigen remains unknown. The sample comes from a study of STAT3 mutations in large granular lymphocyte leukemia. Study overall: Approximately 40% of treated T-LGLL patients showed hematologic response to immunosuppression. Study-wide results and caveats: In T-cell large granular lymphocyte leukemia, about half of patients showed multiple immunodominant subclonotypes.

Germline loops: CDR1 LGHNA, CDR2 YNFKEQ. V lost 1 base and J 0 bases, leaving 21 bases between the germline ends. The CDR3 extends over 19 amino acids. Profiled with immunoSEQ multiplex PCR; TCRdb holds only in-frame clones, not every one. The table lists approximately 45,000 clones, 80% to 85% of them singletons. This sequence joins TRBV4-2 and TRBJ1-2, with D perhaps matching TRBD1 (6 bases). Specimen: PBMCs. This TCR derives from a human donor with T large granular lymphocyte leukemia. Some clones in this sample may be carry-over from other donors' samples. In DNA form, the CDR3 reads TGTGCCAGCAGCCAAGGGTGGGTTTTAGAGGGGGTGCCTAACTATGGCTACACCTTC. Protein: CASSQGWVLEGVPNYGYTF.